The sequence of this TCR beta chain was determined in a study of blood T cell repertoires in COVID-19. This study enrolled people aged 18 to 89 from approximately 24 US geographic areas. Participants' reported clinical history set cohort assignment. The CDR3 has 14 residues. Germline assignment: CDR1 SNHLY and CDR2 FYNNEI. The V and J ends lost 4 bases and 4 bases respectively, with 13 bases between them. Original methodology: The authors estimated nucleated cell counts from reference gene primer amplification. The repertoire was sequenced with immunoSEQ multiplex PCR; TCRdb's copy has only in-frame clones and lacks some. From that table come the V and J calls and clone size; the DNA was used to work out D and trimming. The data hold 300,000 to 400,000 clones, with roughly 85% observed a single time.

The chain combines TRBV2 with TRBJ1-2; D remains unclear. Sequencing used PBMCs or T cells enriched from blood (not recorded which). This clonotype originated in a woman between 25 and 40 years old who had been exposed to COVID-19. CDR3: CASSASTSIYGYTF. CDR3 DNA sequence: TGTGCCAGCAGTGCGTCGACTAGTATCTATGGCTACACCTTC.